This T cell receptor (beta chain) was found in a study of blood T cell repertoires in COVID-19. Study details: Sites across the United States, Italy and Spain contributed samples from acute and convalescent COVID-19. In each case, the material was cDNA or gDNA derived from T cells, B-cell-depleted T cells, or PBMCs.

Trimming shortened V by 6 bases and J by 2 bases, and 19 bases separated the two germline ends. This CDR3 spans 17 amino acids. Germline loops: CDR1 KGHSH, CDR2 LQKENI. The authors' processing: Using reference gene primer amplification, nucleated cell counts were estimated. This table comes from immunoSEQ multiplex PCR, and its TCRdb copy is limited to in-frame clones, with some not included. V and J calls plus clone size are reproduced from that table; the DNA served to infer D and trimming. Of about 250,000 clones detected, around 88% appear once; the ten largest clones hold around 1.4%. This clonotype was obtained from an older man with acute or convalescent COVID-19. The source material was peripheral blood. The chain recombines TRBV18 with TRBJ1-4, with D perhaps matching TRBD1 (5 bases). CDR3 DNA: TGTGCCAGCTCCCCCGGGAGGGGCAGCGGCACTAATGAAAAACTGTTTTTT. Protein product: CASSPGRGSGTNEKLFF. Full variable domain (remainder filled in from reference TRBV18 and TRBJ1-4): NAGVMQNPRHLVRRRGQEARLRCSPMKGHSHVYWYRQLPEEGLKFMVYLQKENIIDESGMPKERFSAEFPKEGPSILRIQQVVRGDSAAYFCASSPGRGSGTNEKLFFGSGTQLSVL.